This T cell receptor (beta chain) was identified in a study of T cell clonotyping in hematopoietic cell transplantation. Germline CDR1 is SGDLS and CDR2 is YYNGEE. This CDR3 contains 15 residues. V trimming: 3 bases; J trimming: 3 bases; junction bases outside the gene matches: 6. TCRdb keeps only in-frame clones here, not all; method: immunoSEQ multiplex PCR. The data show roughly 17,000 clones, with approximately 91% seen just once and about 5.4% held by the top ten. Sequencing used peripheral blood mononuclear cells. This clonotype originated in a middle-aged man in good health. Some clones in this sample may be carry-over from other donors' samples. This chain connects TRBV9 to TRBJ2-7, with 10 bases that match TRBD1. Here the CDR3 reads CASSADRDRGYEQYF. CDR3 nucleotides: TGTGCCAGCAGCGCCGACCGGGACAGGGGCTACGAGCAGTACTTC.